The subject of this entry is one T cell receptor (beta chain). Its recognized antigen is unknown. Base qualities are not recorded, but no much larger clone differs from it by a single base. The record originates from a study of blood T cells in healthy people across ages (dated by TCRdb to the mid-2010s). Broadly, across the study: In model experiments, template switching captured roughly one uniquely barcoded TCR beta cDNA molecule for every two T cells. To track age-related changes in TCR beta repertoire diversity, the study relied on deep sequencing normalized with unique cDNA molecular identifiers. The donors were split into four age groups: young (average around 15 years), middle-aged (39), aged (approximately 59) and long-lived (roughly 80). The study analyzed two additional independent replicas of 1 million unique cDNA reads from the same blood draw for two donors, one aged 18 to 30 and one aged 80 or older. The paper's findings and limits, for the study overall: The long-lived group showed more naive CD4+ T cells, fewer expanded clones and increased TCR diversity than the aged group, suggesting age selection. Conclusive comparison of naive and antigen-experienced compartments was prevented by the profiling of bulk unsorted PBMCs. Estimates of total diversity from one million sequenced T cells were regarded as lower bounds and underestimates. The CMV infection status of donors was not known, potentially confounding age-related changes in expanded clonotypes. A strong correlation was found between observed TCR beta diversity and the percentage of naive T cells measured by flow cytometry. As age increased, observed TCR beta diversity per million T cells dropped in a roughly linear way, and a significant reduction was already evident by age roughly 36.

Systemically healthy Caucasian individuals from Russia, roughly 40 in total and aged about 6 to 100 years, were included as donors. Each donor gave approximately 9.3 milliliters of peripheral blood, collected into EDTA-treated Vacutainer tubes. Ficoll-Paque density-gradient centrifugation was used to isolate PBMCs, with at least 7 million obtained per sample. Total RNA was extracted from PBMCs with Trizol reagent, with at least 6 micrograms obtained per sample. Naive CD45RAhigh/CD27high T cell percentages were measured by flow cytometry on a PBMC aliquot from every donor. Library preparation employed 5' RACE. Instrument on record: Illumina HiSeq 2500. A second PCR of roughly 6 to 12 cycles was run with a J-beta primer mix and a sample-barcoded 5' primer. Each TCR beta cDNA molecule received a unique molecular identifier from a template-switch 5' adaptor carrying 12 random nucleotides. At least 2.5 million CDR3-containing paired-end reads were obtained from each sample. The Mint cDNA synthesis kit, primed by a TRBC-specific oligonucleotide, was used to synthesize first-strand cDNA from all RNA. Following uracil-DNA glycosylase treatment, a first 18-cycle PCR with universal primers M1SS and BC2_uni_R was performed on all cDNA. Under the source paper's analysis protocol: For normalization, 1 million high-quality reads were randomly selected from each sample, with every read carrying a distinct molecular identifier. Instead of being binned into consensus sequences, reads with shared molecular identifiers were discarded. MiTCR, set to a Q25 quality threshold and the strictest error-elimination algorithm, was used for CDR3 identification, clonotype clustering and error correction. A nonparametric unseen species model with Euler transformation was used to estimate lower-bound total TCR beta diversity. The public reads were run again by TCRdb, first through fastp at Q25 and then through MiXCR, and only productive beta chains were kept. A single entry per CDR3 protein holds the most common genes and DNA from its merged rows. Here the V and J calls rest on TCRdb's processing, not on the authors' analysis. This sample lists roughly 800,000 distinct CDR3 sequences; roughly 26% were detected once. The top ten clonotypes cover 3% of the sample.

A distance of 9 bases separates the germline ends of V and J, which lose 6 bases and 4 bases respectively. The CDR1 and CDR2 encoded by the germline V gene (reference sequence) are DFQATT and SNEGSKA. There are 11 amino acids in the CDR3, from cysteine to phenylalanine inclusive. The read is trimmed to its CDR3 DNA, 33 bases read in frame from base 1. These sequences were also reported in another study, on T cells of mothers and their children. According to the second study: Donors were nine systemically healthy Caucasian individuals: three mothers and their six children. cDNA synthesis used all of the extracted RNA, with roughly 1.5 ug of RNA in each 15 ul reaction. In the second PCR, the M1S primer introduced both the sample barcodes and 2-4 random nucleotides. Over 10 million TCR beta CDR3 reads came from each mother, compared with approximately 3.1 million reads from each child. Thymic selection similarly shapes TCR recombination output in related and unrelated pairs, with minor effect from inherited differences. Normalized repertoire overlap was always slightly but never significantly higher in related than unrelated mother-child pairs. Persistent microchimeric T cell clones were not detected, at a sensitivity of around 99 clones per million clonotypes. Deep NGS was used in the study to compare the TCR beta repertoires of mothers and children and to look for features that separate related mother-child pairs from unrelated individuals. Mothers averaged roughly 36 +/- 4 years of age and children averaged around 11 +/- 4 years. After adapter ligation was performed with NEBNext reagents, the libraries were sequenced on an Illumina HiSeq 2000 with 100+100 nt paired-end reads. To prevent cross-contamination, the mother and child libraries were prepared one month apart and sequenced in separate runs. Each donor had between roughly 500,000 and 2,200,000 distinct TCR beta clonotypes identified. Naive TCR beta clonotypes were estimated from low-frequency clonotypes matched to each donor's FACS-determined naive share, without sorting.

The chain was built from TRBV20-1 and TRBJ2-5; too little of a D gene remains to name it. Sequencing was performed on blood. The receptor was isolated from a boy between 10 and 17 years old in good health. The CDR3 has the sequence CSAYSPETQYF. The bases are TGCAGTGCGTACAGCCCAGAGACCCAGTACTTC.